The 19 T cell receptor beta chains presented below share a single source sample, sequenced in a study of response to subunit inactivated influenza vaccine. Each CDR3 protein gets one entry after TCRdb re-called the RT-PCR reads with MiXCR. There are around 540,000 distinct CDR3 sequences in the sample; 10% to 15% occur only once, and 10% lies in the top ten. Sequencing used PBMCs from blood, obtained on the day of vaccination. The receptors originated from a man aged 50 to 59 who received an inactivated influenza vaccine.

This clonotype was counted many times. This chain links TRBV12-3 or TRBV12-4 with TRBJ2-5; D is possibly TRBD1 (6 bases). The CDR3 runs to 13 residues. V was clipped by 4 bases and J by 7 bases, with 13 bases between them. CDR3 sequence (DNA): TGTGCCAGCAGTTCCCGACAGGCTGGGACCCAGTACTTC. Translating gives CASSSRQAGTQYF.

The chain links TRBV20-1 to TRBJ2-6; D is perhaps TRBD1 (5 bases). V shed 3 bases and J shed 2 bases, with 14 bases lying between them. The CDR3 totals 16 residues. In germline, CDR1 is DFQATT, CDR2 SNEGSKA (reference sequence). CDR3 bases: TGCAGTGCTAGGCCCTTTACCAGGGCTGGGGCCAACGTCCTGACTTTC. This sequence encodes CSARPFTRAGANVLTF.

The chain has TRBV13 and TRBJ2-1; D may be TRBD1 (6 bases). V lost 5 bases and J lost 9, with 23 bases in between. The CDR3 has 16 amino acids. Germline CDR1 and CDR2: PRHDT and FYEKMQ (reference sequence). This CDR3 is CASSTTDSGHLGEQFF. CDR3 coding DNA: TGTGCCAGCAGCACGACGGACAGCGGCCATTTGGGTGAGCAGTTCTTC.

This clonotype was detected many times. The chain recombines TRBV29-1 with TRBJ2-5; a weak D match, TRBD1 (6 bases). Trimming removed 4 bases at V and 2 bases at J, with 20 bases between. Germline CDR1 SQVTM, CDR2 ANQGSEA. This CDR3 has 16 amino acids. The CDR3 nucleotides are TGCAGCGTTGGGTATGGGACAAGGGCCTCTCAAGAGACCCAGTACTTC. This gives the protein CSVGYGTRASQETQYF.

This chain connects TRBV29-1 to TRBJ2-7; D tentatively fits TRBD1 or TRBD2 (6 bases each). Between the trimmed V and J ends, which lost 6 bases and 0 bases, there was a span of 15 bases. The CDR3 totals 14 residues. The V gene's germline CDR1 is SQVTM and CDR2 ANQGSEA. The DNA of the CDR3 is TGCAGCGTGCGGGGCCAGGACAGCTCCTACGAGCAGTACTTC. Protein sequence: CSVRGQDSSYEQYF.

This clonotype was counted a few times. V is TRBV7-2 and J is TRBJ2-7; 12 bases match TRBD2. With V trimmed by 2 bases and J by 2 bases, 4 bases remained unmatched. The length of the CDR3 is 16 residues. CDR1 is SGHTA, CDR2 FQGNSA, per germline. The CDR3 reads CASSLYGLAGTYEQYF. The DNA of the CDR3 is TGTGCCAGCAGCTTATATGGACTAGCGGGGACCTACGAGCAGTACTTC.

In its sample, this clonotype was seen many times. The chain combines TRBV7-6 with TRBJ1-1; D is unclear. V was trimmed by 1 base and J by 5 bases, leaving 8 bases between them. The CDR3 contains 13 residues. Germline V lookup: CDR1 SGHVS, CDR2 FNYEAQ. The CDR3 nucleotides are TGTGCCAGCAGCTTAGTTCCCGGGACTGAAGCTTTCTTT. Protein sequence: CASSLVPGTEAFF.

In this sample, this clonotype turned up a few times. The CDR3 is CASSFSSGQNTEAFF. CDR3 DNA sequence: TGTGCCAGCAGCTTCTCGTCAGGACAGAACACTGAAGCTTTCTTT. This chain connects TRBV7-2 to TRBJ1-1, with D possibly TRBD1 on 5 matching bases. The CDR3 sequence is 15 residues long. Trimming cost V 3 bases and J 1 base, with 12 bases left between them. Per germline, CDR1 SGHTA and CDR2 FQGNSA.

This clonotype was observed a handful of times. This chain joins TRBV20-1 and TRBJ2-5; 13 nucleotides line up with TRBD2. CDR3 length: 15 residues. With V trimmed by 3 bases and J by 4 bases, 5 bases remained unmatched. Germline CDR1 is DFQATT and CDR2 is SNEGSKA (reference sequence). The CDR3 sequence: CSARTSGRLAETQYF. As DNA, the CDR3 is TGCAGTGCTAGGACTAGCGGGAGGTTAGCAGAGACCCAGTACTTC.

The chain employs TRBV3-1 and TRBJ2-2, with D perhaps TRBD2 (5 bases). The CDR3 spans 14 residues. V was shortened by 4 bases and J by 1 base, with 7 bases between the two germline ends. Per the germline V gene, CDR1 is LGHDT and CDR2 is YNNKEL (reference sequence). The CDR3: CASSRGKNTGELFF. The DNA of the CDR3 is TGTGCCAGCAGCCGAGGGAAGAACACCGGGGAGCTGTTTTTT.

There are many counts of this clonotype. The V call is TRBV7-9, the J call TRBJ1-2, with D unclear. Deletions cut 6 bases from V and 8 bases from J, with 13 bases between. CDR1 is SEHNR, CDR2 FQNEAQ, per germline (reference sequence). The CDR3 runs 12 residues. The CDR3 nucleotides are TGTGCCAGCAGTTCCTCCAACAACGGCTACACCTTC. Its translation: CASSSSNNGYTF.

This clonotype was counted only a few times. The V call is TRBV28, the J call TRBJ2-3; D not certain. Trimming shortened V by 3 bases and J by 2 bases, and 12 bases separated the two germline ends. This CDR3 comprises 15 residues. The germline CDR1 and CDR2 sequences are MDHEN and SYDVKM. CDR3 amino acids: CASSFRASPTDTQYF. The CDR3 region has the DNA TGTGCCAGCAGTTTTCGGGCGAGTCCCACAGATACGCAGTATTTT.

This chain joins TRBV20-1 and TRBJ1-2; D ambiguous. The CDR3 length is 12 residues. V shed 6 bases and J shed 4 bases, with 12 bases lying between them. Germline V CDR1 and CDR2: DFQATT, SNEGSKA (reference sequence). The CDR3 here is CSAGRLIYGYTF. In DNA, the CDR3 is TGCAGTGCAGGAAGATTGATCTATGGCTACACCTTC.

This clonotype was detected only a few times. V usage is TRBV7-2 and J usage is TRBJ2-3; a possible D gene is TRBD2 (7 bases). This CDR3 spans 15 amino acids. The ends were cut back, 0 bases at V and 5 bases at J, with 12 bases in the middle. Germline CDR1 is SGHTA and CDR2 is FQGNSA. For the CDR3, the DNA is TGTGCCAGCAGCTTAGCGTCGGGGGGCTTAGATACGCAGTATTTT. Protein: CASSLASGGLDTQYF. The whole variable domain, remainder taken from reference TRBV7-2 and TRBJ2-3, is GAGVSQSPSNKVTEKGKDVELRCDPISGHTALYWYRQSLGQGLEFLIYFQGNSAPDKSGLPSDRFSAERTGGSVSTLTIQRTQQEDSAVYLCASSLASGGLDTQYFGPGTRLTVL.

Here the CDR3 DNA reads TGCAGTGCTATATTCCCCTCGAATCGACGGGAGACCCAGTACTTC. It translates to CSAIFPSNRRETQYF. The chain employs TRBV20-1 and TRBJ2-5; D gene ambiguous. Germline CDR1 DFQATT, CDR2 SNEGSKA (reference sequence). The V gene lost 4 bases and the J gene lost 5 bases, with 20 bases spanning the gap. The length of the CDR3 is 15 residues.

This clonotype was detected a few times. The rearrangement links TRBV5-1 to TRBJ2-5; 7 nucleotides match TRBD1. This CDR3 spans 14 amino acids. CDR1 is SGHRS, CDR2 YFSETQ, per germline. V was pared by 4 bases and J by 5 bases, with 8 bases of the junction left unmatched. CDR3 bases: TGCGCCAGCAGCGTGGACAGGCTGGGGGAGACCCAGTACTTC. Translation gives CASSVDRLGETQYF.

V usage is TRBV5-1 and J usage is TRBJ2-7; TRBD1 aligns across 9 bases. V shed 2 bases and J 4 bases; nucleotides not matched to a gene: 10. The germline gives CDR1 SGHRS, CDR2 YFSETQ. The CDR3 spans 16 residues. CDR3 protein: CASSLTTGQGSYEQYF. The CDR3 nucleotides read TGCGCCAGCAGCTTAACGACGGGACAGGGTAGTTACGAGCAGTACTTC.

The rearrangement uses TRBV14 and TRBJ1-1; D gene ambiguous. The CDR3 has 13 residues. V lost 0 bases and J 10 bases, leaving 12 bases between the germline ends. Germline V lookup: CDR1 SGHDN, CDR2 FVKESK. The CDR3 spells CASSQDPRAIAFF. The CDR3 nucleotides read TGTGCCAGCAGCCAAGATCCACGGGCCATAGCTTTCTTT. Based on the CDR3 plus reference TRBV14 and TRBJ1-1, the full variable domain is EAGVTQFPSHSVIEKGQTVTLRCDPISGHDNLYWYRRVMGKEIKFLLHFVKESKQDESGMPNNRFLAERTGGTYSTLKVQPAELEDSGVYFCASSQDPRAIAFFGQGTRLTVV.

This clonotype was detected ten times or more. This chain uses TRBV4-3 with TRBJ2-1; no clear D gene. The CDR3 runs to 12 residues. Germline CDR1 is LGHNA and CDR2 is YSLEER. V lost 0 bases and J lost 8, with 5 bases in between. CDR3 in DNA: TGCGCCAGCAGCCAAGATGGGCATGAGCAGTTCTTC. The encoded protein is CASSQDGHEQFF.